Described below is a single TCR beta chain sequence and its context. Its antigen remains unidentified. This sample was taken from a study of shared clonotypes between healthy human individuals. Study as a whole: Each donor contributed plates that comprised three CD4 naive, three CD4 memory, two CD8 naive and one CD8 memory.

It was about 180 ng DNA, 25,000 to 35,000 T cell genomes, that sorted-subset replicate PCRs used. In the authors' methods: Filtering differed, since immunoSEQ gave only junction sequences and no quality scores. Repertoires were generated with immunoSEQ multiplex PCR, while TCRdb's copy carries only in-frame clones and drops some. V and J calls and clone size are given by that table; D and trimming were obtained from the DNA. The sample consists of over a million clones, under 80% of them appearing once. General study points: Having only a few donors restricted how much genetic and exposure-history diversity was captured.

This clonotype originated in a man younger than 30 in good health. Material: memory CD4+ T cells sorted from blood. The sample's subset: CD45RA-negative fraction.

CDR3 amino acids: CAWREGQGKNEQYF. The CDR3 DNA reads as TGTGCCTGGAGGGAGGGACAGGGGAAGAACGAGCAGTACTTC. The rearrangement links TRBV30 to TRBJ2-7; TRBD1 aligns across 10 bases. CDR3 length equals 14 residues. Losses at the gene ends were 3 bases for V and 5 bases for J; bases not matched to a gene: 7. Germline V gene data show CDR1 as GTSNPN and CDR2 as SVGIG (reference sequence).